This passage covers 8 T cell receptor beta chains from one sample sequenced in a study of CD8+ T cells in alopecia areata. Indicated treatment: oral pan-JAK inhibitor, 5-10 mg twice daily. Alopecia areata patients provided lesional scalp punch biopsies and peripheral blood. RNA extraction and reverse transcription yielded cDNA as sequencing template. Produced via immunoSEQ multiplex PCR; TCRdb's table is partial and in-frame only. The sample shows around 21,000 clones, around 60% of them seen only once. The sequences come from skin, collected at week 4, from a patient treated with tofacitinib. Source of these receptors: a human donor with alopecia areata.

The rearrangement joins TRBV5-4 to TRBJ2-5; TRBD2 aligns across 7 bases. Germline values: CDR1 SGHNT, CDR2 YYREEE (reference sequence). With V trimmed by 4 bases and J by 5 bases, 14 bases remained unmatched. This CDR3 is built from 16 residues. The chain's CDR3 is CASSPGGGNLLETQYF. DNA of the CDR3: TGTGCCAGCAGCCCTGGGGGGGGGAATCTTTTGGAGACCCAGTACTTC.

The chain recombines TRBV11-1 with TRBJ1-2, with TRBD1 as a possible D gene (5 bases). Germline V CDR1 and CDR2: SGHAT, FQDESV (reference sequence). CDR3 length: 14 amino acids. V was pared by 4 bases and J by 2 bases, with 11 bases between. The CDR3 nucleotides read TGTGCCAGCAGCTCCCAGGGTGGGAACTATGGCTACACCTTC. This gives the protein CASSSQGGNYGYTF.

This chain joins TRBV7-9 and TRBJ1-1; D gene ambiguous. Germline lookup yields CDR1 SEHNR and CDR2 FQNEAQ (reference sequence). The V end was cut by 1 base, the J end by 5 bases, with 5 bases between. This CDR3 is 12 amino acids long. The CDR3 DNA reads TGTGCCAGCAGCTTAGGGGTAACTGAAGCTTTCTTT. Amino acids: CASSLGVTEAFF.

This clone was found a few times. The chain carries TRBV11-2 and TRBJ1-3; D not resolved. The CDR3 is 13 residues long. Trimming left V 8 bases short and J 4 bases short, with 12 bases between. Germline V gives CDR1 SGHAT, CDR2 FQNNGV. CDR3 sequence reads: CASRLYSGNTIYF. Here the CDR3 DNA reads TGTGCCAGCCGACTGTACTCCGGAAACACCATATATTTT.

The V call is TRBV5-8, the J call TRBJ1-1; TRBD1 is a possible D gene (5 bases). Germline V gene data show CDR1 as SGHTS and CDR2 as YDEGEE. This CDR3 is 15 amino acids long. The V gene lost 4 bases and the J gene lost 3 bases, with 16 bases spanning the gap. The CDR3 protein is CASSHPYSGDTEAFF. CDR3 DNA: TGTGCCAGCAGCCATCCGTATTCGGGGGACACTGAAGCTTTCTTT.

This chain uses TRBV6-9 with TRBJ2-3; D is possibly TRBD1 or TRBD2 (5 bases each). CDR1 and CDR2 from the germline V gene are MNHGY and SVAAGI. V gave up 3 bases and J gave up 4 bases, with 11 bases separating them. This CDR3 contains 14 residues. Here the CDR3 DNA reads TGTGCCAGCAGTTACCTGGGGGTGGCAGATACGCAGTATTTT. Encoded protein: CASSYLGVADTQYF.

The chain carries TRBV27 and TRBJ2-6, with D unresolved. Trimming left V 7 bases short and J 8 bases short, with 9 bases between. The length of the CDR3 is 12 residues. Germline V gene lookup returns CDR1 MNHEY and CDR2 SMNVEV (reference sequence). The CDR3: CASTPVSNVLTF. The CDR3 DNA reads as TGTGCCAGCACTCCCGTTTCCAACGTCCTGACTTTC. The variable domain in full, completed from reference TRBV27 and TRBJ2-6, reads EAQVTQNPRYLITVTGKKLTVTCSQNMNHEYMSWYRQDPGLGLRQIYYSMNVEVTDKGDVPEGYKVSRKEKRNFPLILESPSPNQTSLYFCASTPVSNVLTFGAGSRLTVL.

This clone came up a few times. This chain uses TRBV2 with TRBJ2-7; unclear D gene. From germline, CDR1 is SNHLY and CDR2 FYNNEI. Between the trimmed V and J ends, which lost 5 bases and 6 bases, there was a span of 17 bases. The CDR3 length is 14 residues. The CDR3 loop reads CASSSQSGISEQYF. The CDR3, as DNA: TGTGCCAGCAGTTCCCAGAGTGGGATCTCCGAGCAGTACTTC.